A selection of T cell receptor beta chains follows, all from one sample in a study of regulatory T cells in long-lasting Graves disease. MiXCR was run by TCRdb on the multiplex PCR reads, yielding one entry per CDR3 protein. The table shows more than 400,000 distinct CDR3 sequences, with around 15% occurring only once. This same sample was also taken into another study, of T cells in Graves' hyperthyroidism and ophthalmopathy.

The sequenced sample was peripheral blood mononuclear cells (PBMCs), obtained at new diagnosis, from a patient treated with antithyroid drugs. The origin of the receptors is a man aged 40-50 years with Graves disease. Each CDR3 is given with its conserved first and last residue. D genes are given only for firm matches. Clone size, where shown, is once, few, many, or a class for clones that have expanded.

j_gene,abundance,d_gene,v_gene,CDR3nt,CDR3aa
TRBJ2-3,.,.,TRBV25-1,TGTGCCAGCAGTGAATTGTCAGCGGGTCTAAGACATCCAGATACGCAGTATTTT,CASSELSAGLRHPDTQYF
TRBJ2-2,once,TRBD1,TRBV4-1,TGCGCCAGCAGCCTCGTGAGGGGGCTAGGCACCGGGGAGCTGTTTTTT,CASSLVRGLGTGELFF
TRBJ2-1,many,.,TRBV3-1,TGTGCCAGCAGCCAAGAGAAACTTGACAATGAGCAGTTCTTC,CASSQEKLDNEQFF
TRBJ2-1,few,.,TRBV24-1,TGTGCCACCAGTGATTTGCACGGTACGCGGAGGCAGCAGTTCTTC,CATSDLHGTRRQQFF
TRBJ2-2,few,.,TRBV29-1,TGCAGCGTGGGCCACACCGGGGAGCTGTTTTTT,CSVGHTGELFF
TRBJ1-6,.,.,TRBV20-1,TGCAGTGCCCGCCAAGGGGGGGGTAATTCACCCCTCCACTTT,CSARQGGGNSPLHF
TRBJ2-4,.,TRBD2,TRBV20-1,TGCAGTGCTCCCCGTGGCGGGAGATATGGCATTCAGTACTTC,CSAPRGGRYGIQYF
TRBJ2-7,few,.,TRBV20-1,TGCAGTGCTAGAATGAGGACGATTTTTAACGAGCAGTACTTC,CSARMRTIFNEQYF
TRBJ1-2,.,.,TRBV2,TGTGCCAGCAGTATCCTGGTTAAATCCTTATACTATGGCTACACCTTC,CASSILVKSLYYGYTF
TRBJ2-5,.,TRBD2,TRBV5-6,TGTGCCAGCAGCACTCTAGCGGAAGGAGAGACCCAGTACTTC,CASSTLAEGETQYF
TRBJ2-7,.,.,TRBV6-1,TGTGCCAGCAGTAGGCGGACTGCATACGAGCAGTACTTC,CASSRRTAYEQYF
TRBJ2-1,many,TRBD1,TRBV20-1,TGCAGTGCCGACGGGACAGGGACCTACAATGAGCAGTTCTTC,CSADGTGTYNEQFF
TRBJ1-1,many,.,TRBV20-1,TGCAGTTTCCGAAGGGGGGGTGACACTGAAGCTTTCTTT,CSFRRGGDTEAFF
TRBJ2-3,few,.,TRBV6-1,TGTGCCAGCAGTCGTGGAATAGTGGCAGATACGCAGTATTTT,CASSRGIVADTQYF
TRBJ2-4,few,TRBD2,TRBV20-1,TGCAGTGCTAGAGATAATAGCGGGAGAAACATTCAGTACTTC,CSARDNSGRNIQYF
TRBJ2-7,many,.,TRBV30,TGTGCCTGGACGGGCAGGGGCTCCTACGAGCAGTACTTC,CAWTGRGSYEQYF
TRBJ1-1,few,.,TRBV25-1,TGTGCCAGCAGTGATTCCGGAACAGGGTGGGGGAACACTGAAGCTTTCTTT,CASSDSGTGWGNTEAFF
TRBJ2-5,few,.,TRBV5-1,TGCGCCAGCAGCTTCGCTTGGGAAGAGACCCAGTACTTC,CASSFAWEETQYF
TRBJ2-7,.,TRBD1,TRBV2,TGTGCCAGCACTCCTCGAGTCAGGGGGCACGAGCAGTACTTC,CASTPRVRGHEQYF
TRBJ2-5,few,.,TRBV3-1,TGTGCCAGCAGCCGTAGGTTACAAGAGACCCAGTACTTC,CASSRRLQETQYF
TRBJ2-7,many,.,TRBV20-1,TGCAGTGCTAGAGGGGACTTCCGACACACCTACGAGCAGTACTTC,CSARGDFRHTYEQYF
TRBJ2-7,few,.,TRBV20-1,TGCAGTGCTAGGGAGGGTGACGAGCAGTACTTC,CSAREGDEQYF
TRBJ2-6,.,.,TRBV11-2,TGTGCCAGCAGCTTACGTAGGGGACACCAATACTCTGGGGCCAACGTCCTGACTTTC,CASSLRRGHQYSGANVLTF
TRBJ2-7,.,TRBD1,TRBV10-3,TGTGCCATCAGGGACAGGAGCTCCTACGAGCAGTACTTC,CAIRDRSSYEQYF
TRBJ1-5,many,.,TRBV12-5,TGTGCTAGTGGCCTGGGGGGTTGGCAGCCCCAGCATTTT,CASGLGGWQPQHF
TRBJ2-3,many,TRBD1,TRBV3-1,TGTGCCAGCAGTGCGACAGGGACAGATACGCAGTATTTT,CASSATGTDTQYF
TRBJ2-7,many,TRBD2,TRBV27,TGTGCCAGCAGACCCGGACTAGCGGGGCCTCTCTACGAGCAGTACTTC,CASRPGLAGPLYEQYF
TRBJ1-5,many,.,TRBV6-1,TGTGCCAGCGAACGGGCGGACAATCAGCCCCAGCATTTT,CASERADNQPQHF
TRBJ1-2,many,TRBD1,TRBV6-1,TGTGCCAGCAGTGGCCGGGACAGTACTGTCGTTGGCTATGGCTACACCTTC,CASSGRDSTVVGYGYTF
TRBJ2-7,.,.,TRBV7-3,TGTGCCAGCAGCCCTCAAATACGGGCCGAGCAGTACTTC,CASSPQIRAEQYF
TRBJ1-5,many,.,TRBV28,TGTGCCAGCAGCTCTACTAGAGGGAATCAGCCCCAGCATTTT,CASSSTRGNQPQHF
TRBJ2-7,many,.,TRBV28,TGTGCCAGCAGTTTACTCTCCAGCGAGCAGTACTTC,CASSLLSSEQYF
TRBJ2-1,few,TRBD2,TRBV30,TGTGCCTGGGTAGCGGGAAGTGCCTACAATGAGCAGTTCTTC,CAWVAGSAYNEQFF
TRBJ2-5,many,TRBD1,TRBV2,TGTGCCAGCAGGCAGACAGGGGATTGGGAGACCCAGTACTTC,CASRQTGDWETQYF
TRBJ2-7,few,.,TRBV7-9,TGTGCCAGCAGCTTAGATTGGGGTTTCCCCTACGAGCAGTACTTC,CASSLDWGFPYEQYF
TRBJ2-7,many,.,TRBV27,TGTGCCAGCAGTTACACGCCTAGGGGGGAGCAGTACTTC,CASSYTPRGEQYF
TRBJ2-1,many,TRBD2,TRBV16,TGTGCCAGCTCACGAGGTGCGGGAGGGGACGAGCAGTTCTTC,CASSRGAGGDEQFF
TRBJ2-3,many,.,TRBV24-1,TGTGCCACCAGCAGAGGGGGGGGCGGTGGGACAGATACGCAGTATTTT,CATSRGGGGGTDTQYF
TRBJ2-7,many,.,TRBV2,TGTGCCAGCAGTGAGTGGGAGGCCTCCTACGAGCAGTACTTC,CASSEWEASYEQYF
TRBJ2-4,many,.,TRBV12-3/TRBV12-4,TGTGCCAGCAGTTTCGCAGGGTACATTCAGTACTTC,CASSFAGYIQYF
TRBJ2-3,many,.,TRBV15,TGTGCCACCAGCAGAGGGGCAAGCGGCCCAGATACGCAGTATTTT,CATSRGASGPDTQYF
TRBJ2-1,many,TRBD2,TRBV5-1,TGCGCCAGCAGCGCGAGCGGGAGGGCCTACAATGAGCAGTTCTTC,CASSASGRAYNEQFF
TRBJ2-2,.,.,TRBV7-9,TGTGCCAGCAATTCGGGACCGAATACCGGGGAGCTGTTTTTT,CASNSGPNTGELFF
TRBJ2-5,few,TRBD1,TRBV6-1,TGTGCCAGCAGAAGACAGGGGATCGTTGGGACCCAGTACTTC,CASRRQGIVGTQYF
TRBJ2-5,many,.,TRBV30,TGTGCCTGGGGTACAGGTTTCGGTCGGACCCAGTACTTC,CAWGTGFGRTQYF